The text below deals with one TCR beta chain. As yet, its antigen is unknown. The sample is drawn from a study of CD8 T cells in ankylosing spondylitis. Findings and limits, study-wide: Ankylosing spondylitis blood seemed to carry a telltale TCR beta motif made of roughly eight highly homologous variants. Significantly higher representation of disease-linked clones was reported for matched ankylosing spondylitis synovial fluid. Certain motif variants had earlier been reported in reactive arthritis synovial fluid and blood.

The CDR3 is made up of 12 amino acids. Germline V gene lookup returns CDR1 SQVTM and CDR2 ANQGSEA. Trimming took 4 bases from V and 3 from J; bases not matched to a gene: 2. Generation of TCR beta libraries employed quantitative 5'-RACE incorporating molecular barcodes. One entry per CDR3 protein results from TCRdb running MiXCR on the 5' RACE reads. The data hold around 480,000 distinct CDR3 sequences, with 17% observed a single time. The receptor comes from a male donor with ankylosing spondylitis. The sample was blood, either unsorted or a sorted T cell fraction (not recorded which). The chain combines TRBV29-1 with TRBJ2-5, with 7 bases that match TRBD1. Written as DNA, the CDR3 is TGCAGCGTTGCTCAGGGGGAAGAGACCCAGTACTTC. It specifies CSVAQGEETQYF.